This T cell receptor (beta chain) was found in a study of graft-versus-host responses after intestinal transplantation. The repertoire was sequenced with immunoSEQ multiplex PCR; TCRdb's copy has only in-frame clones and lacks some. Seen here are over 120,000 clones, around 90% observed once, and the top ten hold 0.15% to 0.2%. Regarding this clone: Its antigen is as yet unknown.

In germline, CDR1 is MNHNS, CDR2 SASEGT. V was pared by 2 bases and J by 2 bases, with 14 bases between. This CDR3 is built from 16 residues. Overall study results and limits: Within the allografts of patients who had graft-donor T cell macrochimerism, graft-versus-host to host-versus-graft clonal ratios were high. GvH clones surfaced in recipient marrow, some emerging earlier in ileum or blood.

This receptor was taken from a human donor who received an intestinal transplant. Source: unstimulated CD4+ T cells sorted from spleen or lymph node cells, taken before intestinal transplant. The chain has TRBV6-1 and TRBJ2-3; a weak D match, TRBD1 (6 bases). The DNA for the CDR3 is TGTGCCAGCAGTGAATTGAGAGGACAGCCCACAGATACGCAGTATTTT. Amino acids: CASSELRGQPTDTQYF.